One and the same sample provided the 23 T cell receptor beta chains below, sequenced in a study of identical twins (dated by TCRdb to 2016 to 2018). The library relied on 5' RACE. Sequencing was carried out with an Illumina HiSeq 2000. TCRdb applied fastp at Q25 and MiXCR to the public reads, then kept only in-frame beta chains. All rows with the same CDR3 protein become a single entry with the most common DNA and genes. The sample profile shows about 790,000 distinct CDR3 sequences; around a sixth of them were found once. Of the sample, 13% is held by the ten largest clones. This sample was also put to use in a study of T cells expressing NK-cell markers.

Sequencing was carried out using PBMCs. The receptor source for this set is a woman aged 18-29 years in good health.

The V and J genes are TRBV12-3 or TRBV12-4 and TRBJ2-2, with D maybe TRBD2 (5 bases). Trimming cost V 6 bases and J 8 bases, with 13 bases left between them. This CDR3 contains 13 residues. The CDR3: CASSPGGIGELFF. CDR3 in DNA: TGTGCCAGCAGCCCCGGAGGTATTGGGGAGCTGTTTTTT.

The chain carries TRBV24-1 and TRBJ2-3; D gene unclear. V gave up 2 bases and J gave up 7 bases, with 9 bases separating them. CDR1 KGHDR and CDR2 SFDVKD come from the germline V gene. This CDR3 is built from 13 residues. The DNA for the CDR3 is TGTGCCACCAGTGATTCTAAGGGAAATACGCAGTATTTT. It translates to CATSDSKGNTQYF.

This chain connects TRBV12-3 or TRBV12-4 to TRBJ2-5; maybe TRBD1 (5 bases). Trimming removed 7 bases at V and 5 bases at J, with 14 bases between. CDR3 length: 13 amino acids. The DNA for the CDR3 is TGTGCCAGCACCCCAGGGTTTTCGGAGACCCAGTACTTC. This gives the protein CASTPGFSETQYF.

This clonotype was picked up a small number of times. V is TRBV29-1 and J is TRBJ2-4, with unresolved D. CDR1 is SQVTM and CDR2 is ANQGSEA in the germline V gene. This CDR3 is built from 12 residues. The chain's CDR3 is CRTVGAKNIQYF. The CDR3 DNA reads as TGCAGGACGGTGGGGGCCAAAAACATTCAGTACTTC.

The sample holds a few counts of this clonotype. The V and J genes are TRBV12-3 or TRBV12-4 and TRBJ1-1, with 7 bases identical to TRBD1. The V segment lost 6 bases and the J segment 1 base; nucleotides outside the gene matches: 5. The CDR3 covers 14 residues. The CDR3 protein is CASRAGTANTEAFF. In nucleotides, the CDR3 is TGTGCCAGCAGGGCCGGGACAGCGAACACTGAAGCTTTCTTT.

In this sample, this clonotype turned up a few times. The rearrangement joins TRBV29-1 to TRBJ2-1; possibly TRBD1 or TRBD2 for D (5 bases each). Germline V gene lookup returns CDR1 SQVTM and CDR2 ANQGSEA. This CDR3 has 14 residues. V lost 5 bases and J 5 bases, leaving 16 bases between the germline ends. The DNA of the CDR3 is TGCAGCGTTACTGGGACCTATTACAACAATGAGCAGTTCTTC. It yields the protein CSVTGTYYNNEQFF.

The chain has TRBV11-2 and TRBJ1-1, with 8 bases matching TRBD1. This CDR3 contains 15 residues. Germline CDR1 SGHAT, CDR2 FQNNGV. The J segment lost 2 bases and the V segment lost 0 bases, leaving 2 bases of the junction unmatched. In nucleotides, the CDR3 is TGTGCCAGCAGCTTAGATCCAGGGGGCAACACTGAAGCTTTCTTT. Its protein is CASSLDPGGNTEAFF.

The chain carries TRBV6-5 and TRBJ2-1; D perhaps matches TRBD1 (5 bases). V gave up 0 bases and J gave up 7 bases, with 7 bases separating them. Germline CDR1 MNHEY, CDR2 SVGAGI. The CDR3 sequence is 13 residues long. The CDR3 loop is CASSYSTDNEQFF. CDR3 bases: TGTGCCAGCAGTTACTCGACAGATAATGAGCAGTTCTTC.

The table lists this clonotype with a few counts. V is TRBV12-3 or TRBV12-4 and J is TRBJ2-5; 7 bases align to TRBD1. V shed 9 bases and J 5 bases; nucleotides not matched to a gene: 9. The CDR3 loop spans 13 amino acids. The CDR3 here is CARPRGQGETQYF. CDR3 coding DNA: TGTGCCAGACCGAGGGGGCAGGGGGAGACCCAGTACTTC.

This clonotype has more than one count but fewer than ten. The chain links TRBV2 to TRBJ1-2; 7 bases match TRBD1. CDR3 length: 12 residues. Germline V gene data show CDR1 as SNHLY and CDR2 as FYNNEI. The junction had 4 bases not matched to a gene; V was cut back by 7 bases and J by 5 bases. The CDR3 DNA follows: TGTGCCAGCATGGGGACAGCGTATGGCTACACCTTC. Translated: CASMGTAYGYTF.

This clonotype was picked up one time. CDR3 in DNA: TGCGCCAGCAGCTATACGGTAGCCAGCACAGATACGCAGTATTTT. The encoded protein is CASSYTVASTDTQYF. The chain is built from TRBV5-1 and TRBJ2-3; D unclear. CDR1 and CDR2 (germline): SGHRS, YFSETQ. The CDR3 is made up of 15 amino acids. Between the trimmed V and J ends, which lost 3 bases and 0 bases, there was a span of 11 bases.

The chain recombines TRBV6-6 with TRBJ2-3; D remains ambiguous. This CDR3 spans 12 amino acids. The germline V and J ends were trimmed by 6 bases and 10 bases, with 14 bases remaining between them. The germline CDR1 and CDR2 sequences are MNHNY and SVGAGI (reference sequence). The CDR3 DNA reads TGTGCCAGCAGCAAAGGGCTGGTGCCGCAGTATTTT. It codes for CASSKGLVPQYF.

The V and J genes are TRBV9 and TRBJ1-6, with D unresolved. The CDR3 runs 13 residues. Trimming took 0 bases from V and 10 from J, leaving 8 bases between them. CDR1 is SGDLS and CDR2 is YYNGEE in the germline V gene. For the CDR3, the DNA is TGTGCCAGCAGCGTAGGAAATAGGTCACCCCTCCACTTT. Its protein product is CASSVGNRSPLHF.

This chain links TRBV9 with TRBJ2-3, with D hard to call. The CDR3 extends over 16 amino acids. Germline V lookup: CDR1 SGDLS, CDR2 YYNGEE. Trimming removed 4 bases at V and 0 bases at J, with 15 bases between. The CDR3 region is CASSLGRLPSTDTQYF. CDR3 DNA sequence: TGTGCCAGCAGCCTCGGACGGTTGCCTAGCACAGATACGCAGTATTTT.

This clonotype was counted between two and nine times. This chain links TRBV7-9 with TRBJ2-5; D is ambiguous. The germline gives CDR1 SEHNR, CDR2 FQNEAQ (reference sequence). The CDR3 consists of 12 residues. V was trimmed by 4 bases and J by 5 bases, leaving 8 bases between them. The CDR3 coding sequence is TGTGCCAGCAGCTGGGCCGACGAGACCCAGTACTTC. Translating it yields CASSWADETQYF.

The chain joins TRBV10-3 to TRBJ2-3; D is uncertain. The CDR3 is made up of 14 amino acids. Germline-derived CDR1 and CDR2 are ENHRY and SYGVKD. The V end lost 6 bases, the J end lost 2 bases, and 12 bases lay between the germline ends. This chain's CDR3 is CAISQDKATDTQYF. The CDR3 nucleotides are TGTGCCATCAGCCAAGACAAGGCCACAGATACGCAGTATTTT.

CDR3 residues: CSARDPANYGYTF. The CDR3 DNA is TGCAGCGCTAGGGACCCAGCTAACTATGGCTACACCTTC. The chain recombines TRBV29-1 with TRBJ1-2; perhaps TRBD1 as D (5 bases). Germline CDR1 reads SQVTM; CDR2 reads ANQGSEA. Trimming stripped 7 bases from V and 0 bases from J, with 12 bases between. The CDR3 is 13 amino acids.

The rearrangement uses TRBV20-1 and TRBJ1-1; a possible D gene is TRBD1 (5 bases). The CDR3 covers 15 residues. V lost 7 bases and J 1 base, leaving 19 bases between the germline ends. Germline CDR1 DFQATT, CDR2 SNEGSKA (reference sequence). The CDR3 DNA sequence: TGCAGTGTGACAAAAGGACACCCTAGGAACACTGAAGCTTTCTTT. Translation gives CSVTKGHPRNTEAFF.

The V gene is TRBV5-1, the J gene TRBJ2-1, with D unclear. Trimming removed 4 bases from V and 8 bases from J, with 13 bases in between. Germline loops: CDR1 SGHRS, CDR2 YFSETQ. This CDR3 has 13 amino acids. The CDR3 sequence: CASSPITDDEQFF. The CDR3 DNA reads TGCGCCAGCAGCCCTATCACTGACGATGAGCAGTTCTTC.

The CDR3 reads CASRGQADTGELFF. CDR3 DNA: TGTGCCAGCAGAGGCCAGGCGGACACCGGGGAGCTGTTTTTT. This chain uses TRBV12-3 or TRBV12-4 with TRBJ2-2; D remains unclear. V lost 6 bases, J lost 3 bases, and 11 bases lay in between. CDR3 size: 14 residues.

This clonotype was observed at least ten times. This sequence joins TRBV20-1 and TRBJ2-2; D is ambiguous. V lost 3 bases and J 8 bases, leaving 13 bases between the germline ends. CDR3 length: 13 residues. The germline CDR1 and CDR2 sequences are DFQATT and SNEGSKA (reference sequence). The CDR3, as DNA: TGCAGTGCTAGGACAACGGGCATTGGGGAGCTGTTTTTT. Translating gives CSARTTGIGELFF.

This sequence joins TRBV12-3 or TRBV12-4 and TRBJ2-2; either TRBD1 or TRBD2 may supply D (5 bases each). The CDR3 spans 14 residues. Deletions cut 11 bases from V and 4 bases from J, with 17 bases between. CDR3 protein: CAGSRDPPTGELFF. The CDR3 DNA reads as TGTGCCGGGAGCCGGGACCCACCCACCGGGGAGCTGTTTTTT.

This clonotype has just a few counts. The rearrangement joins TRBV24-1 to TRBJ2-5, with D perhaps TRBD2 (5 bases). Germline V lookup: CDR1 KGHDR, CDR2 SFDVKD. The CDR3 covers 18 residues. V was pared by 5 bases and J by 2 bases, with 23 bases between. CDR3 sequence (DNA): TGTGCCACCAGTGCAAAACGGGGAGTATTTATGAGGCAAGAGACCCAGTACTTC. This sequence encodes CATSAKRGVFMRQETQYF.